Following are 8 T cell receptor beta chains from one sample sequenced in a study of OX40 agonist ivuxolimab in advanced cancers. Here immunoSEQ multiplex PCR was the method, and the copy in TCRdb shows in-frame clones only, minus some. Among roughly 15,000 clones listed, over 65% were seen once. The sample in question was CD4+ or CD8+ T cells sorted from blood, obtained in a trial of the OX40 agonist ivuxolimab. These receptors were taken from an adult with an advanced solid tumor such as melanoma, head and neck, liver or kidney cancer.

This clone was counted between two and nine times. The chain joins TRBV27 to TRBJ2-1; D is ambiguous. The V end lost 1 base, the J end lost 4 bases, and 8 bases lay between the germline ends. Germline CDR1 MNHEY, CDR2 SMNVEV (reference sequence). The CDR3 loop spans 14 amino acids. CDR3 bases: TGTGCCAGCAGTTTATATTCTGGGTACAATGAGCAGTTCTTC. This encodes CASSLYSGYNEQFF.

The CDR3 here is CASSPTVEDTQYF. Here the CDR3 DNA reads TGTGCCAGCTCACCGACCGTTGAGGATACGCAGTATTTT. The gene calls are TRBV18 and TRBJ2-3, with D unclear. The CDR3 is 13 amino acids. The germline CDR1 and CDR2 sequences are KGHSH and LQKENI. V was trimmed by 3 bases and J by 6 bases, leaving 10 bases between them.

The J gene is TRBJ1-2, the V gene TRBV6-1; possible D gene TRBD1, 5 bases. CDR3 size: 15 residues. CDR1 and CDR2 from the germline V gene are MNHNS and SASEGT. Trimming took off 0 bases at V and 5 bases at J, with 13 bases between the two ends. CDR3 protein: CASSEALGAGYGYTF. The CDR3 DNA reads TGTGCCAGCAGTGAAGCGCTCGGGGCAGGGTATGGCTACACCTTC.

This chain joins TRBV9 and TRBJ2-5; TRBD1 aligns across 7 bases. J gave up 1 base and V 3 bases, and 3 bases lay outside the gene matches. The CDR3 is 14 amino acids. CDR1 is SGDLS, CDR2 YYNGEE, per germline. CDR3 in DNA: TGTGCCAGCAGCGCTGAGGGGGCCCAAGAGACCCAGTACTTC. This gives the protein CASSAEGAQETQYF.

The chain recombines TRBV6-1 with TRBJ2-7, with D tentatively TRBD1 or TRBD2 (5 bases each). V dropped 3 bases and J dropped 3 bases, with 15 bases sitting between them. This CDR3 region has 15 residues. CDR1 is MNHNS and CDR2 is SASEGT in the germline V gene. CDR3 in DNA: TGTGCCAGCAGTGACACAGGTGGACTCGACTACGAGCAGTACTTC. It translates to CASSDTGGLDYEQYF.

The chain links TRBV4-2 to TRBJ2-1; D uncertain. Trimming pared 0 bases from V and 2 bases from J, leaving 11 bases between. The CDR3 totals 16 residues. Per the germline V gene, CDR1 is LGHNA and CDR2 is YNFKEQ. For the CDR3, the DNA is TGTGCCAGCAGCCAAGATATGAGTTACCCCTACAATGAGCAGTTCTTC. Translating it yields CASSQDMSYPYNEQFF.

The chain carries TRBV7-2 and TRBJ2-7; tentatively, D is TRBD1 or TRBD2 (5 bases each). Germline V gene sequence: CDR1 SGHTA, CDR2 FQGNSA. CDR3 length: 14 residues. The germline V and J ends were trimmed by 0 bases and 9 bases, with 15 bases remaining between them. The chain's CDR3 is CASSLAGPSIAQYF. For the CDR3, the DNA is TGTGCCAGCAGCTTAGCGGGACCGTCTATCGCGCAGTACTTC.

The chain recombines TRBV7-9 with TRBJ1-5, with D uncertain. V lost 5 bases and J 0 bases, leaving 8 bases between the germline ends. Per germline, CDR1 SEHNR and CDR2 FQNEAQ (reference sequence). The CDR3 spans 14 residues. The CDR3 here is CASSTSYSNQPQHF. For the CDR3, the DNA is TGTGCCAGCAGCACGAGCTATAGCAATCAGCCCCAGCATTTT. The variable domain in full, with the rest retrieved from reference TRBV7-9 and TRBJ1-5, is DTGVSQNPRHKITKRGQNVTFRCDPISEHNRLYWYRQTLGQGPEFLTYFQNEAQLEKSRLLSDRFSAERPKGSFSTLEIQRTEQGDSAMYLCASSTSYSNQPQHFGDGTRLSIL.